This T cell receptor beta chain was observed in a study of blood T cell repertoires in COVID-19 (dated by TCRdb to the early 2020s). For the wider study: Samples from collaborators originated in the United States, Italy and Spain and spanned both the acute and convalescent phases of COVID-19. Where HLA class I and class II types were available, the types were taken from metadata supplied by the sample provider, not from assay-based typing. Samples came from the ongoing ImmuneRACE study (first 160 participants) plus 1,254 subjects from 6 global collaborators. The dataset comprised deeply sampled blood TCRbeta repertoires from subjects exposed to, actively infected with, or recovered from COVID-19. The prospective study material was composed of cDNA or gDNA derived from T cells, B-cell-depleted T cells, or PBMCs. A freely available public database, intended as a resource for researchers studying the immune response to SARS-CoV-2, is where the repertoires were released. Nearly every sample came with metadata listing a de-identified subject ID, COVID-19 status, age in years and sex. The study at large found these results: The quantity of clinical and demographic metadata differed by source and by participant and was supplied without curation.

Trimming removed 3 bases from V and 2 bases from J, leaving 14 bases between the germline ends. The germline V gene supplies CDR1 SGHTA and CDR2 FQGNSA. The CDR3 numbers 15 residues from cysteine through phenylalanine. Solely the CDR3 DNA is kept, with 45 bases framed from the first base. Concerning this clone itself: Its cognate antigen has yet to be identified. Base qualities are not provided; no much larger clone lies one nucleotide away.

TCRbeta CDR3 regions were amplified from genomic DNA using the immunoSEQ Assay, a bias-controlled multiplex PCR. The source study handled its data this way. The number of nucleated cells in each sample was estimated by amplification of reference gene primers within the assay. Sequence reads were collapsed and filtered to measure the absolute abundance of every unique TCRbeta CDR3 rearrangement. For each sample, productive Simpson clonality was calculated by taking the square root of Simpson's diversity index across productive rearrangements. TCRdb re-hosts the immuneACCESS table, in-frame sequences only. Its copies lack some clones; in the studies checked, an unresolved V gene accounts for under half of them, and the cause for the rest is not known. For V, J and clone size, that table is used; D and trimming come from the DNA. Here the sample has 25,000 to 35,000 clones; 90% to 95% occur a single time. The leading ten clones occupy approximately 9.6% of the sample.

Each collaborating institution followed its own protocols to collect whole blood in K2EDTA tubes. Collaborator samples were shipped for TCRbeta analysis as frozen whole blood, isolated PBMCs, or DNA extracted from either sample type. The sequence joins TRBV7-2 to TRBJ2-7; no confident D gene assignment can be made. Sequenced material: peripheral blood. This receptor was taken from a human donor with active COVID-19. The donor label of this sample is uncertain. At the DNA level, the sequence is TGTGCCAGCAGCTTCGGAATGACTTATACCTACGAGCAGTACTTC. This encodes CASSFGMTYTYEQYF. Outside the CDR3, residues come from the reference TRBV7-2 and TRBJ2-7 proteins, so the full variable domain is: GAGVSQSPSNKVTEKGKDVELRCDPISGHTALYWYRQSLGQGLEFLIYFQGNSAPDKSGLPSDRFSAERTGGSVSTLTIQRTQQEDSAVYLCASSFGMTYTYEQYFGPGTRLTVT.